This T cell receptor (beta chain) came from a study of blood T cell repertoires in COVID-19. Whole-study context: Donors in the United States, Italy and Spain gave samples during acute or convalescent COVID-19. T cells, B-cell-depleted T cells, or PBMCs provided the cDNA or gDNA that served as material.

TCRdb keeps only in-frame clones here, not all; method: immunoSEQ multiplex PCR. The table shows roughly 150,000 clones, with over 60% occurring only once. CDR3 length: 17 amino acids. V lost 8 bases, J lost 9 bases, and 26 bases lay in between. The sample comprised peripheral blood. The genes are TRBV23-1 and TRBJ1-6, with D maybe TRBD1 (5 bases). TRBV23-1 belongs to the ORF category, with a function that is uncertain. This TCR was recovered from a man aged 55 to 70 with acute or convalescent COVID-19. The CDR3 DNA is TGCGCCAGCCCCCAACATCCAGGGTTATGGAAAATTTCACCCCTCCACTTT. This translates into CASPQHPGLWKISPLHF.